The clone carrying this T cell receptor beta chain was seen at least ten times. This sample stems from a study of T cells in Graves' hyperthyroidism and ophthalmopathy. TCR beta CDR3 regions were amplified from RNA. HTBI primers were the set used in a first-round RT-PCR of the TCR CDR3. From the multiplex PCR reads, TCRdb called clonotypes with MiXCR, one entry per CDR3 protein. The sample lists about 480,000 distinct CDR3 sequences, 13% to 15% occurring once. CDR1 and CDR2 from the germline V gene are SGHTA and FQGTGA. This CDR3 is built from 12 residues. With 0 bases removed from V and 8 bases from J, the gap between germline ends came to 6 bases.

The sample was blood. The source is a woman between 18 and 29 years old with Graves' hyperthyroidism. V and J are TRBV7-3 and TRBJ2-3; possibly TRBD2 for D (6 bases). The CDR3 loop is CASSLTEGTQYF. CDR3 sequence (DNA): TGTGCCAGCAGCTTAACGGAGGGTACGCAGTATTTT.